The TCR beta chain described here comes from a study of T and B cells in COVID-19 patients. To note about this clonotype: Its antigen is unidentified.

TRB rearrangements were amplified by multiplex PCR with BIOMED2 TRB-A/B primers. Using its own MiXCR run on the multiplex PCR reads, TCRdb lists one record per CDR3 protein. This table holds about 15,000 distinct CDR3 sequences, 25% to 35% found once. The CDR3 has 15 residues. Germline V lookup: CDR1 SGHTA, CDR2 FQGTGA. V shed 4 bases, J shed 0 bases, and the junction held 2 bases outside the gene matches. Overall study findings and caveats: In COVID-19 patients, T cell receptor beta variable and joining gene use was reportedly strongly skewed.

Each TRB amplification used 250-500 ng of genomic DNA from blood. The sequence was collected from a human donor who had recovered from COVID-19. The chain combines TRBV7-3 with TRBJ2-1; 8 positions agree with TRBD2. The sequencing sample was made of blood. The CDR3 sequence: CASSYSGSSYNEQFF. The CDR3 DNA reads TGTGCCAGCAGCTACAGCGGGAGCTCCTACAATGAGCAGTTCTTC.